This T cell receptor beta chain was recorded in a study of T cells in Graves' hyperthyroidism and ophthalmopathy. This clonotype was recorded a few times. Germline values: CDR1 MGHRA, CDR2 YSYEKL. Trimming took 1 base from V and 4 from J; bases not matched to a gene: 3. The CDR3 loop spans 16 amino acids. Hyperthyroidism in the patients, aged 18 to 65, was newly diagnosed and under 2 months in duration. The study excluded patients with uncontrolled infection, other autoimmune disease, pregnancy or lactation. From RNA transcripts, TCR beta CDR3 regions were amplified. The study used the HTBI primer set for a first-round RT-PCR of the TCR CDR3. In TCRdb, the multiplex PCR reads were re-called with MiXCR into one record per CDR3 protein. Of about 500,000 distinct CDR3 sequences listed, about an eighth are singletons.

Sequencing was performed on blood. This TCR derives from a woman aged 18-30 years with Graves' hyperthyroidism. The chain combines TRBV4-1 with TRBJ1-5; TRBD1 agrees at 11 bases. The CDR3 reads CASSQVGTGGNQPQHF. The CDR3 DNA reads as TGCGCCAGCAGCCAAGTGGGGACAGGGGGAAATCAGCCCCAGCATTTT.